A single sample gave rise to the 23 T cell receptor beta chains below, sequenced in a study of Graves' ophthalmopathy and Graves' hyperthyroidism. The authors amplified TCR beta CDR3 regions, and they did so from RNA transcripts for repertoire sequencing. In the first round, RT-PCR was carried out with HTBI primers, and a multiplex PCR formed the second round. One entry per CDR3 protein, called by TCRdb with MiXCR from the multiplex PCR reads. The data contain more than 1,000,000 distinct CDR3 sequences, roughly 35% of them singletons. The sequenced sample consisted of peripheral blood or thyroid tissue (not recorded which). These receptors all stem from an adult man with Graves' hyperthyroidism.

This clonotype occurred once. CDR3 DNA: TGCAGTGCTAGTCTTCTAGGGCCTGGAAACACCATATATTTT. This codes for CSASLLGPGNTIYF. This chain uses TRBV20-1 with TRBJ1-3; no reliable D call. V was trimmed by 3 bases and J by 2 bases, leaving 11 bases between them. This CDR3 is 14 amino acids long. The germline V gene has CDR1 DFQATT and CDR2 SNEGSKA (reference sequence).

The J gene is TRBJ1-1, the V gene TRBV5-8; D unclear. Germline assignment: CDR1 SGHTS and CDR2 YDEGEE. The CDR3 extends over 13 amino acids. Trimming shortened V by 0 bases and J by 6 bases, and 9 bases separated the two germline ends. The CDR3: CASSLDDRSEAFF. The CDR3 DNA follows: TGTGCCAGCAGCTTGGACGATAGATCTGAAGCTTTCTTT.

Concerning this clonotype itself: A read error may be the cause here, since a much bigger clone is one base away. V is TRBV7-3 and J is TRBJ2-7; possible D gene TRBD2, 5 bases. The germline CDR1 and CDR2 sequences are SGHTA and FQGTGA. The CDR3 extends over 12 amino acids. The CDR3 sequence is CASSGSLYERYF. CDR3 coding DNA: TGTGCCAGCAGCGGGAGTCTATACGAGCGGTACTTC. Supplemented by reference TRBV7-3 and TRBJ2-7, the full variable domain reads GAGVSQTPSNKVTEKGKYVELRCDPISGHTALYWYRQSLGQGPEFLIYFQGTGAADDSGLPNDRFFAVRPEGSVSTLKIQRTERGDSAVYLCASSGSLYERYFGPGTRLTVT.

As concerns this clonotype: Given a much more abundant clone one base away, this may be a read error. This rearrangement joins TRBV7-9 to TRBJ2-7, with a weak D call TRBD1 (5 bases). With 6 bases removed from V and 4 bases from J, the gap between germline ends came to 10 bases. CDR1 and CDR2 from the germline V gene are SEHNR and FQNEAQ (reference sequence). CDR3 size: 12 residues. The CDR3 DNA follows: TGTGCCAGCAGAATCCGACAGTACGAGCAGTACTTC. Encoded protein: CASRIRQYEQYF.

This chain connects TRBV29-1 to TRBJ2-3, with D tentatively TRBD2 (6 bases). The V gene lost 4 bases and the J gene lost 5 bases, with 16 bases spanning the gap. The CDR3 contains 14 residues. Germline CDR1 and CDR2: SQVTM and ANQGSEA. CDR3 region: CSVADYQVGDTQYF. Here the CDR3 DNA reads TGCAGCGTTGCGGACTATCAGGTTGGAGATACGCAGTATTTT.

This clonotype was detected ten times or more. The J gene is TRBJ1-5, the V gene TRBV2; TRBD1 is a possible D gene (5 bases). CDR1 is SNHLY, CDR2 FYNNEI, per germline. The V gene lost 6 bases and the J gene lost 9 bases, with 18 bases spanning the gap. CDR3 size: 14 residues. The CDR3: CASRAGTAAGPQHF. The CDR3 nucleotides are TGTGCCAGCAGGGCCGGGACCGCAGCGGGGCCCCAGCATTTT.

This clonotype has ten or more counts. This rearrangement joins TRBV7-2 to TRBJ1-6; 8 bases align to TRBD1. The CDR3 extends over 16 amino acids. The ends lost 5 bases at V and 6 bases at J; junction bases unmatched: 9. Germline V CDR1 and CDR2: SGHTA, FQGNSA. The DNA for the CDR3 is TGTGCCAGCAGCACAGGGGGGGTTTTAAGTAATTCACCCCTCCACTTT. Its protein is CASSTGGVLSNSPLHF.

This clonotype was detected ten times or more. The chain uses TRBV19 and TRBJ1-2; TRBD1 agrees at 7 bases. In germline, CDR1 is LNHDA, CDR2 SQIVND (reference sequence). The V and J ends lost 4 bases and 8 bases, in that order; junction bases with no gene match: 7. The CDR3 loop spans 13 amino acids. CDR3 loop: CASSKDRESGYTF. As DNA, the CDR3 is TGTGCCAGTAGTAAAGACAGGGAGAGCGGCTACACCTTC.

J is TRBJ2-7 and V is TRBV5-5, with 7 bases fitting TRBD2. V was pared by 3 bases and J by 0 bases, with 9 bases of the junction left unmatched. This CDR3 is built from 16 residues. Germline V lookup: CDR1 SGHKS, CDR2 YYEKEE (reference sequence). Written as DNA, the CDR3 is TGTGCCAGCAGCTGGACTAGTTTTGGGTACTCCTACGAGCAGTACTTC. Translation gives CASSWTSFGYSYEQYF.

V and J are TRBV7-9 and TRBJ2-5; 7 nucleotides agree with TRBD2. The CDR3 has 15 residues. CDR1 is SEHNR, CDR2 FQNEAQ, per germline (reference sequence). The trim removed 5 bases at V and 5 bases at J, leaving 11 bases unmatched. Here the CDR3 reads CASSPEGLPPETQYF. In DNA, the CDR3 is TGTGCCAGCAGCCCAGAGGGACTACCCCCGGAGACCCAGTACTTC.

The V call is TRBV29-1, the J call TRBJ2-7; TRBD1 matches at 10 bases. The last part of the DNA fits TRBJ2-5 better; the J call may be wrong. The CDR3 has 13 residues. Germline values: CDR1 SQVTM, CDR2 ANQGSEA. This chain's CDR3 is CSVGQGAVETQYF. DNA for the CDR3: TGCAGCGTTGGACAGGGGGCGGTAGAGACCCAGTACTTC.

The chain joins TRBV12-3 or TRBV12-4 to TRBJ2-7; D is uncertain. Trimming removed 6 bases at V and 4 bases at J, with 13 bases between. The CDR3 sequence is 13 residues long. CDR3 DNA: TGTGCCAGCAGCAAGGGTCGGTTTTACGAGCAGTACTTC. This translates into CASSKGRFYEQYF.

This clonotype came up a few times. The chain uses TRBV7-2 and TRBJ1-2, with a tentative D call TRBD1 (5 bases). Trimming left V 8 bases short and J 0 bases short, with 19 bases between. The CDR3 extends over 16 amino acids. Germline lookup yields CDR1 SGHTA and CDR2 FQGNSA. Here the CDR3 DNA reads TGTGCCAGCTCACCACCTCCTTCGACAGCTAACTATGGCTACACCTTC. This encodes CASSPPPSTANYGYTF.

This clonotype was recorded many times. V and J are TRBV19 and TRBJ2-2; D perhaps matches TRBD1 (6 bases). The CDR3 loop spans 14 amino acids. V was clipped by 6 bases and J by 0 bases, with 8 bases between them. CDR1 and CDR2 from the germline V gene are LNHDA and SQIVND (reference sequence). The CDR3 bases are TGTGCCAGTAGACAGGGCACGAACACCGGGGAGCTGTTTTTT. Its translation is CASRQGTNTGELFF.

The sample holds a few counts of this clonotype. V is TRBV7-2 and J is TRBJ2-5; 10 nucleotides agree with TRBD2. CDR3 length: 18 residues. V trimming: 2 bases; J trimming: 6 bases; junction bases outside the gene matches: 15. Germline values: CDR1 SGHTA, CDR2 FQGNSA. CDR3 coding DNA: TGTGCCAGCAGCTTAATAGTGGAGCCTAGCGGGGGTGGGAAGACCCAGTACTTC. It is translated as CASSLIVEPSGGGKTQYF.

J is TRBJ2-5 and V is TRBV25-1, with D perhaps TRBD2 (7 bases). Trimming removed 7 bases at V and 2 bases at J, with 17 bases between. The CDR3 runs 15 residues. CDR1 and CDR2 from the germline V gene are MGHDK and SYGVNS. The DNA of the CDR3 is TGTGCCAGCACCCCGAGGGGGGGGGCTCAAGAGACCCAGTACTTC. This encodes CASTPRGGAQETQYF.

In its sample, this clonotype was seen many times. The rearrangement links TRBV7-9 to TRBJ1-5, with no clear D. This CDR3 is 17 amino acids long. Per germline, CDR1 SEHNR and CDR2 FQNEAQ (reference sequence). The V gene lost 3 bases and the J gene lost 2 bases, with 17 bases spanning the gap. The CDR3 coding sequence is TGTGCCAGCAGCTTGAATCCAAACCCTCGCGGCAATCAGCCCCAGCATTTT. Translating gives CASSLNPNPRGNQPQHF.

Remarks on this clonotype: At one end the junction does not follow the germline gene, possibly because of a read error. The chain's CDR3 is CAIRGRGNEQHF. The CDR3 DNA follows: TGTGCCATCAGGGGCAGGGGGAACGAGCAGCACTTC. This chain joins TRBV10-3 and TRBJ2-7; 7 nucleotides agree with TRBD1. Germline V gives CDR1 ENHRY, CDR2 SYGVKD. The CDR3 length is 12 residues.

A word on this clonotype: This sequence may be a read error, since a much larger clone differs from it by one base. The chain recombines TRBV19 with TRBJ1-5; D gene uncertain. The length of the CDR3 is 13 residues. Deletions cut 5 bases from V and 6 bases from J, with 11 bases between. Germline CDR1 is LNHDA and CDR2 is SQIVND (reference sequence). The CDR3 region is CASSHGYSQPQHF. The CDR3 bases are TGTGCCAGTAGTCACGGGTACAGTCAGCCCCAGCATTTT.

The chain couples TRBV7-9 to TRBJ2-5; 9 bases fit TRBD1. The germline CDR1 and CDR2 sequences are SEHNR and FQNEAQ (reference sequence). The ends lost 6 bases at V and 5 bases at J; junction bases unmatched: 10. This CDR3 comprises 15 residues. The CDR3 DNA is TGTGCCAGCAGTCCCACAGGGGGCCGGTGGGAGACCCAGTACTTC. The encoded protein is CASSPTGGRWETQYF.

This rearrangement joins TRBV5-1 to TRBJ2-7, with D tentatively TRBD1 (5 bases). The length of the CDR3 is 13 residues. V was trimmed by 0 bases and J by 6 bases, leaving 10 bases between them. Germline CDR1 and CDR2: SGHRS and YFSETQ. CDR3 DNA sequence: TGCGCCAGCAGCTTGGAGGGGAAGGCCGAGCAGTACTTC. It codes for CASSLEGKAEQYF.

This clonotype turned up a few times. The chain has TRBV7-4 and TRBJ1-2; 7 nucleotides match TRBD1. J lost 2 bases, V lost 6 bases, and 9 bases had no gene match. The CDR3 covers 15 residues. Germline assignment: CDR1 SGHVT and CDR2 SQSDAQ. The CDR3 here is CASSLTGQRNYGYTF. CDR3 DNA: TGTGCCAGCAGTCTGACAGGGCAAAGGAACTATGGCTACACCTTC.

This clonotype was recorded many times. The chain links TRBV6-6 to TRBJ2-5; the D gene is possibly TRBD2 (6 bases). The CDR3 has 14 amino acids. Germline CDR1 is MNHNY and CDR2 is SVGAGI (reference sequence). The germline V and J ends were trimmed by 4 bases and 5 bases, with 14 bases remaining between them. In nucleotides, the CDR3 is TGTGCCAGCAGTTGGGGCGGAGGAGGGGAGACCCAGTACTTC. Translated, it gives CASSWGGGGETQYF.